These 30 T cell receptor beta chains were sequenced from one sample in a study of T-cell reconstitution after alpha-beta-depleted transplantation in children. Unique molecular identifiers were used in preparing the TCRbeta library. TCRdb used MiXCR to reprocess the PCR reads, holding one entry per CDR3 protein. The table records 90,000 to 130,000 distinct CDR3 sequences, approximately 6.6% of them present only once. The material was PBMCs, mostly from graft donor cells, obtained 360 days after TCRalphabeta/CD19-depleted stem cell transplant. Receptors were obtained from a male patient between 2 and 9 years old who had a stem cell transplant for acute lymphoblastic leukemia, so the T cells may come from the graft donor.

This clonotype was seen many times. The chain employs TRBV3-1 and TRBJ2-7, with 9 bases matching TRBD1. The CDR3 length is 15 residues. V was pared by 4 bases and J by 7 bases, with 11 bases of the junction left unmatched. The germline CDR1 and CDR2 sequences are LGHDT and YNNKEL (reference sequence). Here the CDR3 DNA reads TGTGCCAGCAGCCTGGACAGGGGAAAAGGGTGGGAGCAGTACTTC. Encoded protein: CASSLDRGKGWEQYF.

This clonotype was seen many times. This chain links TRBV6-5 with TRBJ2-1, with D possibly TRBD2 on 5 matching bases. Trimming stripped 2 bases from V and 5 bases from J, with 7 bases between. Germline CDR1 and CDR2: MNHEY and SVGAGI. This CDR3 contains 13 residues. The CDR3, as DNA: TGTGCCAGCAGTTACGGAGGACACAATGAGCAGTTCTTC. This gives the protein CASSYGGHNEQFF.

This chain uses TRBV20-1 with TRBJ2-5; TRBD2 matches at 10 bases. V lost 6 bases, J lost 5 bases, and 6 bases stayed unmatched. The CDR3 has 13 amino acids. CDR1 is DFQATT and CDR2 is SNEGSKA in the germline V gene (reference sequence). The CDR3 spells CSAQGLASETQYF. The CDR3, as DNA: TGCAGTGCGCAGGGACTAGCGAGCGAGACCCAGTACTTC.

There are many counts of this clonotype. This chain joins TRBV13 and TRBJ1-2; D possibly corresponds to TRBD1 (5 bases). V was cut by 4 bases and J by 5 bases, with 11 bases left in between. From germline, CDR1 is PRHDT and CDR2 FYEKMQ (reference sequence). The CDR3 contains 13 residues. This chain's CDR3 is CASSWGTGYGYTF. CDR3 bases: TGTGCCAGCAGCTGGGGGACGGGTTATGGCTACACCTTC.

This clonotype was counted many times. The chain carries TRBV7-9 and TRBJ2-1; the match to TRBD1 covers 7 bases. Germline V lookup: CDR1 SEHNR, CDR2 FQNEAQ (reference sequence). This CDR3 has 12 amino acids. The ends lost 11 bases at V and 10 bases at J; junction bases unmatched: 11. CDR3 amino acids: CAERQGEREQFF. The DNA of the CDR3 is TGTGCCGAGAGGCAGGGGGAACGGGAGCAGTTCTTC. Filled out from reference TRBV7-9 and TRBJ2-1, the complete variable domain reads DTGVSQNPRHKITKRGQNVTFRCDPISEHNRLYWYRQTLGQGPEFLTYFQNEAQLEKSRLLSDRFSAERPKGSFSTLEIQRTEQGDSAMYLCAERQGEREQFFGPGTRLTVL.

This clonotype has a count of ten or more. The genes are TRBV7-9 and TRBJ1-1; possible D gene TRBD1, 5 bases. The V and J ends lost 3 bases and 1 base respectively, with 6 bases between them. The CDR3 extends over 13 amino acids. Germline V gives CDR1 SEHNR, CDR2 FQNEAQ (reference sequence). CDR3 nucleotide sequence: TGTGCCAGCAGCTTCAGGGAGAACACTGAAGCTTTCTTT. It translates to CASSFRENTEAFF.

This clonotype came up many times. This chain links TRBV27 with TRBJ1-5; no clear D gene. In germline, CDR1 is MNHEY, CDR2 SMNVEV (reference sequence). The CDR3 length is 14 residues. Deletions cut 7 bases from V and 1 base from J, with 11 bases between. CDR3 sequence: CASNPDGSNQPQHF. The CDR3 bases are TGTGCCAGCAACCCCGATGGGAGCAATCAGCCCCAGCATTTT.

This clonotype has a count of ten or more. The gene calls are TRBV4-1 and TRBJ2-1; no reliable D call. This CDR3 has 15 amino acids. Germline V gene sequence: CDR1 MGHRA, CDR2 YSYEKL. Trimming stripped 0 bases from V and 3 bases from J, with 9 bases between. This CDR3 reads CASSQEGRDYNEQFF. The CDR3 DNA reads TGCGCCAGCAGCCAAGAGGGAAGAGACTACAATGAGCAGTTCTTC.

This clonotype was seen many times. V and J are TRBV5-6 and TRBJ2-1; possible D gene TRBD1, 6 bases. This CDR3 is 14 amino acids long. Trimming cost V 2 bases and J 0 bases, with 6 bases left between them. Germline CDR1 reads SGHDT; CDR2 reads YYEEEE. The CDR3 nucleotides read TGTGCCAGCAGCTTAGGGGGCTCCTACAATGAGCAGTTCTTC. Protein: CASSLGGSYNEQFF.

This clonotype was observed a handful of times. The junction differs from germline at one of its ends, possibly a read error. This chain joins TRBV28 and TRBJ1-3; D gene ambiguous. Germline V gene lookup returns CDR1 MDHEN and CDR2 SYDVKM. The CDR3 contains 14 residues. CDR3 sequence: CASSLRGTGNTTYF. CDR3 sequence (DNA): TGTGCCAGCAGTTTAAGAGGAACTGGAAACACCACATATTTT. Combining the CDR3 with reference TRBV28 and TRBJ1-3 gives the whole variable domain DVKVTQSSRYLVKRTGEKVFLECVQDMDHENMFWYRQDPGLGLRLIYFSYDVKMKEKGDIPEGYSVSREKKERFSLILESASTNQTSMYLCASSLRGTGNTTYFGEGSWLTVV.

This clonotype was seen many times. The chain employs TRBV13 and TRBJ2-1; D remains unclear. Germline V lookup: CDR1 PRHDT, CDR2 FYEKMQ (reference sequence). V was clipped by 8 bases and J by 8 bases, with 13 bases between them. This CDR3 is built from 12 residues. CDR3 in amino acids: CASSVVEDEQFF. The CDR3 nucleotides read TGTGCCAGCTCGGTGGTCGAGGATGAGCAGTTCTTC.

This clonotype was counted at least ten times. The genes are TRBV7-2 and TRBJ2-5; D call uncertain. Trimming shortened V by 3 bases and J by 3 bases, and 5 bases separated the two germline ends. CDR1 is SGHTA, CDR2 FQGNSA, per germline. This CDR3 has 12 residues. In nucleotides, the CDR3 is TGTGCCAGCAGCTTTTTAGAAGAGACCCAGTACTTC. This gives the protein CASSFLEETQYF.

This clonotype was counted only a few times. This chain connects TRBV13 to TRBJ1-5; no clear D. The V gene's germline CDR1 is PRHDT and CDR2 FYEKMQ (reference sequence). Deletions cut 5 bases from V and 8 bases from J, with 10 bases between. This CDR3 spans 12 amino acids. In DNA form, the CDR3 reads TGTGCCAGCAGCGCCGTGGGAGAGCCCCAGCATTTT. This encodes CASSAVGEPQHF.

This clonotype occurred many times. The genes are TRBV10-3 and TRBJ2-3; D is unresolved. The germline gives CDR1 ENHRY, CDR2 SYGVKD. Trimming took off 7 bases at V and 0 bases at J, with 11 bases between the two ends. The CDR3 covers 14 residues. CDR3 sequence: CAITGDSSTDTQYF. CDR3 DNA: TGTGCCATCACCGGTGACTCTAGCACAGATACGCAGTATTTT.

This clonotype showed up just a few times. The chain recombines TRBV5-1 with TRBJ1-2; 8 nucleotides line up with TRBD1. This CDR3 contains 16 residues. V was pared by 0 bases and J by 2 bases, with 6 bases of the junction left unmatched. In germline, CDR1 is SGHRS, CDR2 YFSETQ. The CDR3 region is CASSLGTGSLNYGYTF. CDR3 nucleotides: TGCGCCAGCAGCTTGGGGACAGGGAGTTTGAACTATGGCTACACCTTC.

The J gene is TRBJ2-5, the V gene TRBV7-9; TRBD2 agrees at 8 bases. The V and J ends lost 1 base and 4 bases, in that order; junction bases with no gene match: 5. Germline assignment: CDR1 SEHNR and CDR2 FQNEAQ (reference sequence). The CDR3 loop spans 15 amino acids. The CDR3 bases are TGTGCCAGCAGCTTAGGACCCAGCGGGAGAGAGACCCAGTACTTC. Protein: CASSLGPSGRETQYF.

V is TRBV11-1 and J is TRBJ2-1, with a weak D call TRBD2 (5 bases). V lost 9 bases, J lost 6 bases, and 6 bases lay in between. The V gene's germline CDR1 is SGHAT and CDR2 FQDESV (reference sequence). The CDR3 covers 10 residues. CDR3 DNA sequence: TGTGCCAGTGCGGGCAATGAGCAGTTCTTC. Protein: CASAGNEQFF.

This CDR3 reads CASTIDRGETQYF. The CDR3 bases are TGTGCCAGCACCATAGACAGGGGGGAGACCCAGTACTTC. The chain uses TRBV5-8 and TRBJ2-5; 9 nucleotides align to TRBD1. Germline-derived CDR1 and CDR2 are SGHTS and YDEGEE. Unmatched junction bases numbered 5, after V lost 6 bases and J lost 5 bases. The CDR3 has 13 amino acids.

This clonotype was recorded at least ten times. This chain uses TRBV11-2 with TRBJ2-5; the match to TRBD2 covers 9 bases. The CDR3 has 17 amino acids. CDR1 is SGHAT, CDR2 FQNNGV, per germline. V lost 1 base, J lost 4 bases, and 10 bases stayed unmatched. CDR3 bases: TGTGCCAGCAGCTTAGTTCTTGCGGGAGGGCCTGGAGAGACCCAGTACTTC. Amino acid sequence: CASSLVLAGGPGETQYF.

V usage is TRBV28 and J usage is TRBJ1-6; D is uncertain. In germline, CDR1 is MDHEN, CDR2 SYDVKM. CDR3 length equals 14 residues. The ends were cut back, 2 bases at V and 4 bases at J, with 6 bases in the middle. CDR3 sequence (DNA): TGTGCCAGCAGTTTAAACAGTTATAATTCACCCCTCCACTTT. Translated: CASSLNSYNSPLHF.

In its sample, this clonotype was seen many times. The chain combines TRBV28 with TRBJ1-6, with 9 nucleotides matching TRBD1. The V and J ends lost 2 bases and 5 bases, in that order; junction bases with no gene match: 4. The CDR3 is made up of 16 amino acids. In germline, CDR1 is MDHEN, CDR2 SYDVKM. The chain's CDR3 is CASSLTGGGNNSPLHF. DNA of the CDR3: TGTGCCAGCAGTTTAACAGGGGGCGGAAATAATTCACCCCTCCACTTT.

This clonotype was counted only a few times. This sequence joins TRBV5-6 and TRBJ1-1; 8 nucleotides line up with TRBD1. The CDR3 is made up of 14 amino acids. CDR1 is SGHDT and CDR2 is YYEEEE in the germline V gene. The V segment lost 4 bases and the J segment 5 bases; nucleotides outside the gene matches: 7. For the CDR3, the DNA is TGTGCCAGCAGCACTAACAGGGGGAGGACTGAAGCTTTCTTT. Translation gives CASSTNRGRTEAFF.

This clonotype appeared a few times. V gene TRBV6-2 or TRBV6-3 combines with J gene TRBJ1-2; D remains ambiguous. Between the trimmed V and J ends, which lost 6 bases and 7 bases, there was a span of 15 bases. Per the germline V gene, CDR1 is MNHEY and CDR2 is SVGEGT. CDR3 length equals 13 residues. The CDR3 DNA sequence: TGTGCCAGCAGCTTCCCCAGGAGGAGTGGCTACACCTTC. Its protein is CASSFPRRSGYTF.

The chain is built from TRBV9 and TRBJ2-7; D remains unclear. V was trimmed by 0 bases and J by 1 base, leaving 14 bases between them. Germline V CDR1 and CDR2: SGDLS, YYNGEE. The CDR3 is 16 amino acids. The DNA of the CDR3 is TGTGCCAGCAGCGTAGGGGCCCCCACACCTTCCTACGAGCAGTACTTC. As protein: CASSVGAPTPSYEQYF. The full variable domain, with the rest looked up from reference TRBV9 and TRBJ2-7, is DSGVTQTPKHLITATGQRVTLRCSPRSGDLSVYWYQQSLDQGLQFLIQYYNGEERAKGNILERFSAQQFPDLHSELNLSSLELGDSALYFCASSVGAPTPSYEQYFGPGTRLTVT.

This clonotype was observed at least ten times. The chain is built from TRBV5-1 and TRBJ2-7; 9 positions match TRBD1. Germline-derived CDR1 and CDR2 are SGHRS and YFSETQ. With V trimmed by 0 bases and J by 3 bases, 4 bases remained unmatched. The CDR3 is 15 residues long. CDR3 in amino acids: CASSLEGQGNYEQYF. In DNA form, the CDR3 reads TGCGCCAGCAGCTTGGAAGGACAGGGGAACTACGAGCAGTACTTC.

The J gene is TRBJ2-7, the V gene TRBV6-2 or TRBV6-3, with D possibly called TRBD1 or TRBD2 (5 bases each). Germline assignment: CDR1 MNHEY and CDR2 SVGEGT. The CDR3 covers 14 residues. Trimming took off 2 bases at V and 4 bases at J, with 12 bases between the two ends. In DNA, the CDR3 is TGTGCCAGCAGTTACAACGAGGGGCGGTACGAGCAGTACTTC. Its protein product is CASSYNEGRYEQYF.

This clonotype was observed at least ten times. DNA of the CDR3: TGTGCCACCAGTGACCTGACAGGGCCGCACAATGAGCAGTTCTTC. Protein product: CATSDLTGPHNEQFF. This sequence joins TRBV24-1 and TRBJ2-1; 7 positions agree with TRBD1. This CDR3 spans 15 amino acids. Germline V gene sequence: CDR1 KGHDR, CDR2 SFDVKD. After removal of 4 bases from V and 5 bases from J, the junction contained 7 bases not matched to a gene.

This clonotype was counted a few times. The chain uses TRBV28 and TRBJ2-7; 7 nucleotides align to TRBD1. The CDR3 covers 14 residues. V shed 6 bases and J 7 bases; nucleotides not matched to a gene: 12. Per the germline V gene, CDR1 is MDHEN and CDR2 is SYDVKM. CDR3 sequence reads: CASRPQQGWGEQYF. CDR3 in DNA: TGTGCCAGCAGGCCCCAACAGGGGTGGGGGGAGCAGTACTTC. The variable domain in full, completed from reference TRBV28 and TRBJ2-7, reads DVKVTQSSRYLVKRTGEKVFLECVQDMDHENMFWYRQDPGLGLRLIYFSYDVKMKEKGDIPEGYSVSREKKERFSLILESASTNQTSMYLCASRPQQGWGEQYFGPGTRLTVT.

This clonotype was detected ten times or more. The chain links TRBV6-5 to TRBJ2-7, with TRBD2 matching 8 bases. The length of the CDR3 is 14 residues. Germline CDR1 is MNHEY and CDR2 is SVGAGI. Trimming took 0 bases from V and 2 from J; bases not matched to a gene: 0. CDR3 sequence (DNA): TGTGCCAGCAGTTACTCGGGACTAGCCTACGAGCAGTACTTC. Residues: CASSYSGLAYEQYF.

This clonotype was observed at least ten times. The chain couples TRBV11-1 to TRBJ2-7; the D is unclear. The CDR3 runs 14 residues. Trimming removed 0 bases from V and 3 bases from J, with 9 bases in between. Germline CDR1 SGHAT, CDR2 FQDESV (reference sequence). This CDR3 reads CASSLALPLYEQYF. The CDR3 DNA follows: TGTGCCAGCAGCTTAGCGTTACCGCTCTACGAGCAGTACTTC.